This TCR beta chain emerged from a study of identical twins. TCRdb passed the 5' RACE reads through MiXCR, listing each CDR3 protein once. The table shows approximately 490,000 distinct CDR3 sequences, with approximately 20% occurring only once. Germline CDR1 SEHNR, CDR2 FQNEAQ (reference sequence). This CDR3 has 9 residues. Only a few counts were recorded for this clonotype. An end of the junction does not agree with germline; a read error may underlie this. These data also formed part of another study, on yellow fever vaccine responses in identical twins.

Specimen: CD4+ T cells sorted from blood. The sequence came from a young woman in good health. V is TRBV7-9 and J is TRBJ1-2; TRBD1 might be the D (6 bases). The CDR3 DNA reads TGTGCCAGCAGCTTAGTGGACAGCTTC. Protein sequence: CASSLVDSF.